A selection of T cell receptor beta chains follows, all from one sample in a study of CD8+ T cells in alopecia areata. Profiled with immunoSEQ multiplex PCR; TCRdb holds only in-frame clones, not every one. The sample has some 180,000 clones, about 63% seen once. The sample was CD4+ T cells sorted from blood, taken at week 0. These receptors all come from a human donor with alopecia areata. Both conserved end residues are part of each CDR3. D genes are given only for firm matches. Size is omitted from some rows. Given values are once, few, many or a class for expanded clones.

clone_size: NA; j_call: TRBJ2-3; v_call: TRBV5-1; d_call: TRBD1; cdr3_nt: TGCGCCAGCAGCTTTTCAGGGGGCGACCCTACGCAGTATTTT; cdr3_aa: CASSFSGGDPTQYF
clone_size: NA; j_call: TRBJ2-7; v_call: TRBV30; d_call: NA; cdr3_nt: TGTGCCTGGAAAGTACATGGTGGTAACGAGCAGTACTTC; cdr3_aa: CAWKVHGGNEQYF
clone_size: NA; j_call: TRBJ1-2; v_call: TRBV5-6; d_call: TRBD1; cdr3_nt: TGTGCCAGCAGCCCAAGGGGACAGAGAAACTATGGCTACACCTTC; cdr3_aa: CASSPRGQRNYGYTF
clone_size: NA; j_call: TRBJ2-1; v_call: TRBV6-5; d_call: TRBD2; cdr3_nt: TGTGCCAGCGCACTAGCGGACTCCTACAATGAGCAGTTCTTC; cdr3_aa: CASALADSYNEQFF
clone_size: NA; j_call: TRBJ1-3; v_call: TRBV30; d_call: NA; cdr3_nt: TGTGCCTGGGACACACGCTCTGGAAACACCATATATTTT; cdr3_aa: CAWDTRSGNTIYF
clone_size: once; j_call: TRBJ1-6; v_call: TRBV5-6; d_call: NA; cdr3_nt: TGTGCCAGCAGCCCGGGACCGACGAATTCACCCCTCCACTTT; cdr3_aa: CASSPGPTNSPLHF
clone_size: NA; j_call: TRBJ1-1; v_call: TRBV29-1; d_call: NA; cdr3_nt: TGCAGCGTTGAAGCCCCTGAAGCTTTCTTT; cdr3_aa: CSVEAPEAFF
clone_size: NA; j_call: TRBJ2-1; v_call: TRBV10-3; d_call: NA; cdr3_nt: TGTGCCATCAAGGACAACAATGAGCAGTTCTTC; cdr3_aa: CAIKDNNEQFF
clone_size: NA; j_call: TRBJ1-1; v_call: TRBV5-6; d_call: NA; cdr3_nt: TGTGCCAGCAGCTTGGGCCCAACAGCTGAAGCTTTCTTT; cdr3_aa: CASSLGPTAEAFF
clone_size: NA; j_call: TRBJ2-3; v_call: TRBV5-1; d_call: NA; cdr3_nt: TGCGCCAGCAGCCCTAAAATCGGGTCAGATACGCAGTATTTT; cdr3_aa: CASSPKIGSDTQYF
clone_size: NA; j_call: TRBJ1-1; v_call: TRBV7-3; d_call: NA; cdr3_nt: TGTGCCAGCAGCGCTCAGGGCCACAACACTGAAGCTTTCTTT; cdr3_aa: CASSAQGHNTEAFF
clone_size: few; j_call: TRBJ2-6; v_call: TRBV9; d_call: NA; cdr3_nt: TGTGCCAGCAGCGTACCTTTGGGTGGAGGGGCCAACGTCCTGACTTTC; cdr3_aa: CASSVPLGGGANVLTF
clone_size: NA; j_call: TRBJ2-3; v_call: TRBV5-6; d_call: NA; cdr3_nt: TGTGCCAGCAGCCAGGTCCGGCGGGGACGGGGCACAGATACGCAGTATTTT; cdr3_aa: CASSQVRRGRGTDTQYF
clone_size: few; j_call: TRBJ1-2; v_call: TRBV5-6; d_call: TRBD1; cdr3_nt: TGTGCCAGCAGCTTGTACACAGGGGTAGGCTATGGCTACACCTTC; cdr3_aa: CASSLYTGVGYGYTF
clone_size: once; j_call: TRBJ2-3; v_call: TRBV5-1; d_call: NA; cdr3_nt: TGCGCCAGCAGCTTGGATGGAGATACGCAGTATTTT; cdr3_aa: CASSLDGDTQYF
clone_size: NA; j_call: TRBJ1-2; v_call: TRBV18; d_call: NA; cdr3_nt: TGTGCCAGCTCGCAAACAGGGAACTATGGCTACACCTTC; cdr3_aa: CASSQTGNYGYTF
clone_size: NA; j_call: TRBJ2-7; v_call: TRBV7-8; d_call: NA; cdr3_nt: TGTGCCAGCAGCTTAGCGGCAGGGAGCTACATCTGGGAGCAGTACTTC; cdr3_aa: CASSLAAGSYIWEQYF
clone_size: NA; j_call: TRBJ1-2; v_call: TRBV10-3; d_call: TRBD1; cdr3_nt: TGTGCCATCAGCTTCGGCCTGGGACAGGGGGCAGAGGGCTACACCTTC; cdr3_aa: CAISFGLGQGAEGYTF
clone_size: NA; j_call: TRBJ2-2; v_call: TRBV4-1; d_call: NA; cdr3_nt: TGCGCCAGCAGTGATCGGACCACGAGTCACCTTAACACCGGGGAGCTGTTTTTT; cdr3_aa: CASSDRTTSHLNTGELFF
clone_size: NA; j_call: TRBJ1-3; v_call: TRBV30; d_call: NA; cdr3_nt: TGTGCCTGGACTCTCGGGGGCACTGGAAACACCATATATTTT; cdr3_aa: CAWTLGGTGNTIYF
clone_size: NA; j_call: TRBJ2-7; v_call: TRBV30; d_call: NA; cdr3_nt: TGTGCCTGGAGCCCGAAGGCTTCCTACGAGCAGTACTTC; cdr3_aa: CAWSPKASYEQYF
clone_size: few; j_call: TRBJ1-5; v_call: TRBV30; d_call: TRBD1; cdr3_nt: TGTGCCTGGAGTGATCAGGGGGCTATTCAGCCCCAGCATTTT; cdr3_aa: CAWSDQGAIQPQHF
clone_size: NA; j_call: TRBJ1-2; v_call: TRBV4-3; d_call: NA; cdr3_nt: TGCGCCAGCAGCCAAGATTGGGAACGAGCTAACTATGGCTACACCTTC; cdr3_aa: CASSQDWERANYGYTF
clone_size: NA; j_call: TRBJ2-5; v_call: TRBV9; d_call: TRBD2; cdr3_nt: TGTGCCAGCAGCCCGGCGATGGGACTAGCGGGCCAAGAGACCCAGTACTTC; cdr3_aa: CASSPAMGLAGQETQYF
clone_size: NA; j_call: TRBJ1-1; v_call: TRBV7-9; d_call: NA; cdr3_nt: TGTGCCAGCAGCTTATTGGGCGCACCTGAAGCTTTCTTT; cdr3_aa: CASSLLGAPEAFF
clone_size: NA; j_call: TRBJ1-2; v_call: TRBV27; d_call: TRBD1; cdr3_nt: TGTGCCAGCAGGGATCACCCTAAGACAGGGGGCAGCTATGGCTACACCTTC; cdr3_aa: CASRDHPKTGGSYGYTF
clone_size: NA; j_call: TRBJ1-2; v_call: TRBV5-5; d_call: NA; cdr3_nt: TGTGCCAGCAGCCCGGACAGAGCTAACTATGGCTACACCTTC; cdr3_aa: CASSPDRANYGYTF
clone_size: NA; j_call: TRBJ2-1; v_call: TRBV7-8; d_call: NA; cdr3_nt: TGTGCCAGCAGCTTAACCCCTCGGGACACGAGCTCCTACAATGAGCAGTTCTTC; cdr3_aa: CASSLTPRDTSSYNEQFF
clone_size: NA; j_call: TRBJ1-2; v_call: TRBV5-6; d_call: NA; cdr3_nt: TGTGCCAGCAGCAATTATGGTCAGGGGAATGACTATGGCTACACCTTC; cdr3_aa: CASSNYGQGNDYGYTF
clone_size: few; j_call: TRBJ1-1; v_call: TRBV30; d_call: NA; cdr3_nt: TGTGCCTGGTGCCAGGGAGGCACTGAAGCTTTCTTT; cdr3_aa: CAWCQGGTEAFF
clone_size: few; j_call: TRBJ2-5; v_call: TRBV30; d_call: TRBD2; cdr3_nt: TGTGCCTGGAGTGGCGGGACTAGCGGGAACCAAGAGACCCAGTACTTC; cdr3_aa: CAWSGGTSGNQETQYF
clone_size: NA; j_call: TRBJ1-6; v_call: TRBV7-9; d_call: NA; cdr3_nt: TGTGCCAGCAGCTTAAGACAGCTCAATTCACCCCTCCACTTT; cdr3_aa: CASSLRQLNSPLHF
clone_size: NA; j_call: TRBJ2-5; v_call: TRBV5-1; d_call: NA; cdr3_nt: TGCGCCAGCAGCTTGGGCACGGGGGCGGTTCAAGAGACCCAGTACTTC; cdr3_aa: CASSLGTGAVQETQYF
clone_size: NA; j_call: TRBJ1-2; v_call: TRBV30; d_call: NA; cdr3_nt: TGTGCCTGGAGTCGTAATTGGGACACCGCTAGCTATGGCTACACCTTC; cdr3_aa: CAWSRNWDTASYGYTF
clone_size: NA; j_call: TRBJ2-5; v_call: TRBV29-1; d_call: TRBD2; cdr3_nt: TGCAGCGTCACTCCTAGCGGGGGGGCTCGAGAGACCCAGTACTTC; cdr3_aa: CSVTPSGGARETQYF
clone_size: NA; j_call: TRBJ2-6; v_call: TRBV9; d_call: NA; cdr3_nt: TGTGCCAGCGGATATCCCGGGGCCAACGTCCTGACTTTC; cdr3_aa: CASGYPGANVLTF
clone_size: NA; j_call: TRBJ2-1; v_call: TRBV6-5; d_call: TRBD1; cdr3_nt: TGTGCCACCAAGACCGGGACAGGGTACAATGAGCAGTTCTTC; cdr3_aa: CATKTGTGYNEQFF
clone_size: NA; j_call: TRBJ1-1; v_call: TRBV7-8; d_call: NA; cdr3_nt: TGTGCCAGCAGCTTAGGTCCAGGGGTTACTGAAGCTTTCTTT; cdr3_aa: CASSLGPGVTEAFF
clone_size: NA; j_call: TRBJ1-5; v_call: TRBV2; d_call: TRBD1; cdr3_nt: TGTGCCAGCAGAACTACACGACAGGGGAGTCAGCCCCAGCATTTT; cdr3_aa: CASRTTRQGSQPQHF
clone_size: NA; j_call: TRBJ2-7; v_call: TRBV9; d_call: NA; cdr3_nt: TGTGCCACGGACAGCGGACCATACGAGCAGTACTTC; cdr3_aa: CATDSGPYEQYF
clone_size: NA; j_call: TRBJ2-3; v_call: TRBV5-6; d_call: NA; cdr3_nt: TGTGCCAGCAGCTTTCACGTAGATACGCAGTATTTT; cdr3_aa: CASSFHVDTQYF
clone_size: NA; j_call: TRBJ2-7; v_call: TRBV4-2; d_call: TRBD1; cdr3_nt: TGTGCCAGCAGCCAAGACGGACAGGGGGCAGGCGAGCAGTACTTC; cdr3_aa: CASSQDGQGAGEQYF
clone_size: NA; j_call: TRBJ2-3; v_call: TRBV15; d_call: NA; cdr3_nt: TGTGCCACCAGCGAGGGGTGGTCTAGCACAGATACGCAGTATTTT; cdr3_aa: CATSEGWSSTDTQYF
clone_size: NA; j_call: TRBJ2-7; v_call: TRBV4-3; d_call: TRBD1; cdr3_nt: TGCGCCAGCAGCCAGGAACGATCCCATAGGGGGCACTACGAGCAGTACTTC; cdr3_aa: CASSQERSHRGHYEQYF
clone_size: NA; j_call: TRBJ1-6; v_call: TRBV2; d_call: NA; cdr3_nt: TGTGCCAGCACCCAGGGGTCCAGGGAACCCCTCCACTTT; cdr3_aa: CASTQGSREPLHF
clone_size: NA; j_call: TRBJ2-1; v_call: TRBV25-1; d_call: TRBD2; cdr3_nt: TGTGCCAGCGGGACTAGAGGTGAGCAGTTCTTC; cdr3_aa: CASGTRGEQFF
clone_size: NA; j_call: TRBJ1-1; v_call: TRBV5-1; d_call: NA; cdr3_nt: TGCGCCAGCAGCTTGAGTGCAGCGAACACTGAAGCTTTCTTT; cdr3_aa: CASSLSAANTEAFF
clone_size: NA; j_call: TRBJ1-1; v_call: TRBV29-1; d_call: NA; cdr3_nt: TGCAGCGTTGAAGGGGCTGTGACTGAAGCTTTCTTT; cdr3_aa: CSVEGAVTEAFF
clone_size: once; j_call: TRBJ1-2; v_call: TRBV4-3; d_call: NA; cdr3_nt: TGCGCCAGCAGCCAAGGCGACCCAGGTCGCGGCTACACCTTC; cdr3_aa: CASSQGDPGRGYTF
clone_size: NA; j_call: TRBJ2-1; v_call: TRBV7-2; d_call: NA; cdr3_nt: TGTGCCAGCAGCTTAGGAGTAAACAATGAGCAGTTCTTC; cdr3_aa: CASSLGVNNEQFF
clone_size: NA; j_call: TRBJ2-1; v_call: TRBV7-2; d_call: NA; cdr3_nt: TGTGCCAGCAGCTCCCCTGGATGGGCAGGGGGGAGCTCCTACAATGAGCAGTTCTTC; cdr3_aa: CASSSPGWAGGSSYNEQFF
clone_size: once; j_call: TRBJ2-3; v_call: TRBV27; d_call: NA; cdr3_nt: TGTGCCAGCAGTAGGGGGACCCTTAGCACAGATACGCAGTATTTT; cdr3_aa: CASSRGTLSTDTQYF
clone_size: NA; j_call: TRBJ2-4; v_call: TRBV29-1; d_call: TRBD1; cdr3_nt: TGCAGCGTTTTGGTCCCGGGACAGAGGGACACAGGTCTTCAGTACTTC; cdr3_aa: CSVLVPGQRDTGLQYF